The text below deals with one T cell receptor beta chain. This sample is drawn from a study of blood T cell repertoires in COVID-19. The CDR3 is 17 amino acids. Germline loops: CDR1 MDHEN, CDR2 SYDVKM. After removal of 7 bases from V and 3 bases from J, the junction contained 16 bases not matched to a gene. Authors' methods: Estimation of nucleated cell counts relied on the amplification of reference gene primers. TCRdb keeps only in-frame clones here, not all; method: immunoSEQ multiplex PCR. D and trimming were read from the DNA, whereas the V and J calls and clone size are those reported in that table. The profile shows fewer than 350,000 clones, 70% to 90% of them singletons.

The clonotype comes from a woman aged 25 to 45 with acute COVID-19. Sequenced input: PBMCs or T cells enriched from blood (not recorded which). The genes are TRBV28 and TRBJ2-7, with 9 bases aligning to TRBD2. The CDR3 nucleotides are TGTGCCAGCATGAAGGACGCCTTAGGAGCGGGAGGCTACGAGCAGTACTTC. Its protein product is CASMKDALGAGGYEQYF.